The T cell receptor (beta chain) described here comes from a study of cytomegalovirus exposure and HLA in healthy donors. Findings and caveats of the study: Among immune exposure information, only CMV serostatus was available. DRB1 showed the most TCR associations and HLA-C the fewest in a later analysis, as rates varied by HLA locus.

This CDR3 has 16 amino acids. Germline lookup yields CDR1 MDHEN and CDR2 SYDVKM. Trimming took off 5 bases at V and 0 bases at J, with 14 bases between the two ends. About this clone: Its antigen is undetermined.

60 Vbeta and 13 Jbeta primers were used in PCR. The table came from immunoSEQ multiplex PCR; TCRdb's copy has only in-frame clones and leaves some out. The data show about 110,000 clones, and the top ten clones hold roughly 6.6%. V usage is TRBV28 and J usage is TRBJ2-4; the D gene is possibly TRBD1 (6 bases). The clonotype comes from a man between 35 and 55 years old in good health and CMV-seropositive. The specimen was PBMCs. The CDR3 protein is CASSLALGGAKNIQYF. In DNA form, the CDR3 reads TGTGCCAGCAGTCTAGCCCTAGGGGGAGCCAAAAACATTCAGTACTTC.